Reported below is one T cell receptor beta chain. Per the original data handling: Reference gene primer amplification in the assay estimated nucleated cell counts. Profiling relied on immunoSEQ multiplex PCR, and the TCRdb table lists in-frame clones only, not all of them. D and trimming come from the DNA, and the V and J calls and clone size come from that table. This sample has around 400,000 clones, with around 87% found just once. The ends were cut back, 2 bases at V and 1 base at J, with 12 bases in the middle. The V gene's germline CDR1 is SGHAT and CDR2 FQDESV (reference sequence). The CDR3 has 15 amino acids. This entry is derived from a study of blood T cell repertoires in COVID-19. For the study at large: Sample material is recorded as cDNA or gDNA derived from T cells, B-cell-depleted T cells, or PBMCs.

The sequence came from a woman aged 55-69 years with COVID-19, enrolled during active disease. The chain uses TRBV11-1 and TRBJ2-7, with a possible D match to TRBD1 (6 bases). Material for sequencing was peripheral blood. The CDR3 DNA is TGTGCCAGCAGCTTATCCGGGACACATTCCTACGAGCAGTACTTC. It specifies CASSLSGTHSYEQYF.